This entry concerns a single T cell receptor beta chain. Assay used: immunoSEQ multiplex PCR; TCRdb lists only in-frame clones, some missing. Of approximately 230,000 clones listed, just under 85% were seen once; the top ten hold 15%. The data originate from a study of blood T cell repertoires in COVID-19. The sample comprised PBMCs or T cells enriched from blood (not recorded which). The clonotype originates from a man aged 35 to 55 who had recovered from COVID-19.

The CDR3 sequence is CASSSTSAVETQYF. For the CDR3, the DNA is TGTGCCAGCAGCTCGACTAGCGCGGTTGAGACCCAGTACTTC. This sequence joins TRBV7-7 and TRBJ2-5, with 8 nucleotides matching TRBD2. The CDR3 length is 14 residues. V was clipped by 4 bases and J by 5 bases; unmatched bases: 6. Germline V gene data show CDR1 as SSHAT and CDR2 as FNYEAQ (reference sequence).